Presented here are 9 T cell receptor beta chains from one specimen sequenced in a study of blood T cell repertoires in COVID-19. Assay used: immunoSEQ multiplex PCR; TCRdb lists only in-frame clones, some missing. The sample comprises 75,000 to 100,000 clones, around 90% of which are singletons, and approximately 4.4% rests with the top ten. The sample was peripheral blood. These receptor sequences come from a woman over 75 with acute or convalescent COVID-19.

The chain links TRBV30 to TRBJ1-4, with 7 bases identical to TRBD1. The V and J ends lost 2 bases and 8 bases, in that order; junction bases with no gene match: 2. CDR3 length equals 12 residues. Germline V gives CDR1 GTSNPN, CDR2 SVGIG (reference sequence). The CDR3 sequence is CAWSTDREKLFF. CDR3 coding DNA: TGTGCCTGGAGTACGGACAGGGAAAAACTGTTTTTT.

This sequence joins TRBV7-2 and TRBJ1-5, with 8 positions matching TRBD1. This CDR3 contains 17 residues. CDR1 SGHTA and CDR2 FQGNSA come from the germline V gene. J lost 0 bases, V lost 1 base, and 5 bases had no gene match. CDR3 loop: CASSLVQGASSNQPQHF. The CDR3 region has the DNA TGTGCCAGCAGCTTAGTCCAGGGGGCCTCTAGCAATCAGCCCCAGCATTTT. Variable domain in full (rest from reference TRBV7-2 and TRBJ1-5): GAGVSQSPSNKVTEKGKDVELRCDPISGHTALYWYRQSLGQGLEFLIYFQGNSAPDKSGLPSDRFSAERTGGSVSTLTIQRTQQEDSAVYLCASSLVQGASSNQPQHFGDGTRLSIL.

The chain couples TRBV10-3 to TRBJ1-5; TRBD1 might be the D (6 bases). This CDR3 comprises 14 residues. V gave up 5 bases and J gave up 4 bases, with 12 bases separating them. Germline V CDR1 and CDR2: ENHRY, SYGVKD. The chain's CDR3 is CAISPDSGNQPQHF. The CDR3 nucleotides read TGTGCCATCAGTCCGGACAGTGGGAATCAGCCCCAGCATTTT.

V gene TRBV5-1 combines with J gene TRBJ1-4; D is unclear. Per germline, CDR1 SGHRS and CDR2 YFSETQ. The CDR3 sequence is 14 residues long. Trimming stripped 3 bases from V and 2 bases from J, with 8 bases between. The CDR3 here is CASSSDLTNEKLFF. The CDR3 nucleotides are TGCGCCAGCAGCTCGGACTTGACTAATGAAAAACTGTTTTTT.

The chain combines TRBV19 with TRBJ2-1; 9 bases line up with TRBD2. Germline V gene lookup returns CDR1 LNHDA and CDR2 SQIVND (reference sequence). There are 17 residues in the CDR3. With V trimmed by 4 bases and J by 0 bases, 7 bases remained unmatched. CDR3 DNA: TGTGCCAGTAGTAGGTCTAGCGGGAAAGCCTCCTACAATGAGCAGTTCTTC. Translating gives CASSRSSGKASYNEQFF.

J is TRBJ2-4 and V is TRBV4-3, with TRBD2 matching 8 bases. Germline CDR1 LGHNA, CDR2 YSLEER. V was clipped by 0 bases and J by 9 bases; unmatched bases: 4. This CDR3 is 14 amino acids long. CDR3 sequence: CASSQDFGGGIQYF. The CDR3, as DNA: TGCGCCAGCAGCCAAGATTTCGGGGGGGGCATTCAGTACTTC.

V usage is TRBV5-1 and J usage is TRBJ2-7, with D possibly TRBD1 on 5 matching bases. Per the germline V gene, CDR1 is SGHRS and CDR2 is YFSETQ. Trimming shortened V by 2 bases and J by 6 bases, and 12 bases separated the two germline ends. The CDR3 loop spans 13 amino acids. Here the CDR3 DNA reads TGCGCCAGCAGCTTCGGGCAGGGTGGCGAGCAGTACTTC. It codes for CASSFGQGGEQYF.

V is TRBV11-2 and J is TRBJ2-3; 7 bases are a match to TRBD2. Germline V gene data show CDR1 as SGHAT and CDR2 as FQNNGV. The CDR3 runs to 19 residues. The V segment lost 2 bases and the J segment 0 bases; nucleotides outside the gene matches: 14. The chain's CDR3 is CASSLTFASGRTSTDTQYF. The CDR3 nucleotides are TGTGCCAGCAGCTTAACTTTCGCTAGCGGCCGAACTAGCACAGATACGCAGTATTTT.

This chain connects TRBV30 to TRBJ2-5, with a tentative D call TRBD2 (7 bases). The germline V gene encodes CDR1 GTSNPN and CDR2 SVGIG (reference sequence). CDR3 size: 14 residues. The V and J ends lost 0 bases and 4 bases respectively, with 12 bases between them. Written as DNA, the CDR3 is TGTGCCTGGAGTGTCGGGGGGCGGGCAGAGACCCAGTACTTC. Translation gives CAWSVGGRAETQYF. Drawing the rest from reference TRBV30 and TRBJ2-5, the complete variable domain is SQTIHQWPATLVQPVGSPLSLECTVEGTSNPNLYWYRQAAGRGLQLLFYSVGIGQISSEVPQNLSASRPQDRQFILSSKKLLLSDSGFYLCAWSVGGRAETQYFGPGTRLLVL.